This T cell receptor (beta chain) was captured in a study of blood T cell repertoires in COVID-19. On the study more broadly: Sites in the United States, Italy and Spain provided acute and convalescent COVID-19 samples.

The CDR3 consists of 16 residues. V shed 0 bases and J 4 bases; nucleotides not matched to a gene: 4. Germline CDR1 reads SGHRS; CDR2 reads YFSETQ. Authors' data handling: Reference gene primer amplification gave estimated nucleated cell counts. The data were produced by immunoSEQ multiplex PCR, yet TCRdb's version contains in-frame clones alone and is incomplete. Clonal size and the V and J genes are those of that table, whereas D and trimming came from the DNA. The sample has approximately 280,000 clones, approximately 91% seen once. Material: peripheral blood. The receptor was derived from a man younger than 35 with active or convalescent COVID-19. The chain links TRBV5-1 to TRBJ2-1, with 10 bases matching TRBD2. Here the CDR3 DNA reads TGCGCCAGCAGCTTGGCACTAGCGGGGCCGTACAATGAGCAGTTCTTC. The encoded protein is CASSLALAGPYNEQFF.